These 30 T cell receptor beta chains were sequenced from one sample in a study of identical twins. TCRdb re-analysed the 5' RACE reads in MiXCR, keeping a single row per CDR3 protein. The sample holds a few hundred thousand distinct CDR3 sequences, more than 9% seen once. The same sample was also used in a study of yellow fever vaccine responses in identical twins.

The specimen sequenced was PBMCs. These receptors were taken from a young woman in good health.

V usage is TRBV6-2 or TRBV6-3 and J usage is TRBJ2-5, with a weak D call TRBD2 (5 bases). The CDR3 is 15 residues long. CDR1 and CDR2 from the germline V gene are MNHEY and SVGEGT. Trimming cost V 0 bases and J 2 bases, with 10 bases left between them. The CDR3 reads CASSYSSLGQETQYF. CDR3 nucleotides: TGTGCCAGCAGTTACTCGTCACTAGGTCAAGAGACCCAGTACTTC.

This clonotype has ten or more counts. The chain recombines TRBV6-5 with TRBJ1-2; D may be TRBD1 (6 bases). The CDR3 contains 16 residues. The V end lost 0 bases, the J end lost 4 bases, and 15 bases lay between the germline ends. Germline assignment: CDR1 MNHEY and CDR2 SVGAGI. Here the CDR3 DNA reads TGTGCCAGCAGTTACTCGGTACGGGACATCTTCTATGGCTACACCTTC. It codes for CASSYSVRDIFYGYTF.

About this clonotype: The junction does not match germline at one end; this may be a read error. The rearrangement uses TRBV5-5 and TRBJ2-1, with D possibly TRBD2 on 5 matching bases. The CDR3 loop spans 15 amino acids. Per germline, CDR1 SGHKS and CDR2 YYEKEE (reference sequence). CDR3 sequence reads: CARSSGVSSYNEQFF. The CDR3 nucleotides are TGTGCCAGGAGCTCCGGGGTGAGCTCCTACAATGAGCAGTTCTTC.

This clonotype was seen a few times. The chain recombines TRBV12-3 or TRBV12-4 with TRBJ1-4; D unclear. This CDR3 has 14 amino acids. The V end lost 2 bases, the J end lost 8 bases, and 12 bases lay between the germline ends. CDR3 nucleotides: TGTGCCAGCAGTTTATTTCAGGAGGGCGAAAAACTGTTTTTT. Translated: CASSLFQEGEKLFF.

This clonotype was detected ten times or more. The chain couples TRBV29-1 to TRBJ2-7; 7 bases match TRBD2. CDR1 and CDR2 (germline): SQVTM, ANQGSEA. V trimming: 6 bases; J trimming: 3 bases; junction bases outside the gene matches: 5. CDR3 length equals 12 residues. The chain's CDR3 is CSVLTSYYEQYF. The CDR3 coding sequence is TGCAGCGTACTGACTAGCTACTACGAGCAGTACTTC.

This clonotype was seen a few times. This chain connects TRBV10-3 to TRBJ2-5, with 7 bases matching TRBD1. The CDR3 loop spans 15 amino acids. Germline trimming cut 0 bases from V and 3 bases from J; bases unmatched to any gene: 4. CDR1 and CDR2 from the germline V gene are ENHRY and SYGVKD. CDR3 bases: TGTGCCATCAGTGAGTCCCGACAGGGTAAAGAGACCCAGTACTTC. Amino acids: CAISESRQGKETQYF.

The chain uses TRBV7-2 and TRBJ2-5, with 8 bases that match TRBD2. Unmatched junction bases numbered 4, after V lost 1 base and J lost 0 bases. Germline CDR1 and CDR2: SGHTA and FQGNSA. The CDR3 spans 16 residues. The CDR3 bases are TGTGCCAGCAGCTTAGTCCCTAGCGGGTACCAAGAGACCCAGTACTTC. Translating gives CASSLVPSGYQETQYF.

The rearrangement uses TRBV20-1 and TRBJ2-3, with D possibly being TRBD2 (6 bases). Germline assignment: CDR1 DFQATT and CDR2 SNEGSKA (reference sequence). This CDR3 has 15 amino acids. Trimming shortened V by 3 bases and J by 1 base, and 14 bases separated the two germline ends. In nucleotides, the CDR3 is TGCAGTGCTAGCCCAGCTAGCGCCGGCACAGATACGCAGTATTTT. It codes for CSASPASAGTDTQYF.

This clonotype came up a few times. The CDR3 loop reads CASSFRGQGINEQFF. CDR3 nucleotide sequence: TGTGCCAGCAGCTTTCGGGGACAGGGAATAAATGAGCAGTTCTTC. V gene TRBV7-6 combines with J gene TRBJ2-1, with 9 bases fitting TRBD1. Germline V lookup: CDR1 SGHVS, CDR2 FNYEAQ. This CDR3 is built from 15 residues. V was clipped by 3 bases and J by 7 bases; unmatched bases: 7.

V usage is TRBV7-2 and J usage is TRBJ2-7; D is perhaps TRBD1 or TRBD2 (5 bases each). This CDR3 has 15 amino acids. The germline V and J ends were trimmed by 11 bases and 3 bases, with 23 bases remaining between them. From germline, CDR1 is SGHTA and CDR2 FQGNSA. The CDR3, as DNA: TGTGCCTCCCTCCCAGGGACGAGCCCAGTCTACGAGCAGTACTTC. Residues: CASLPGTSPVYEQYF.

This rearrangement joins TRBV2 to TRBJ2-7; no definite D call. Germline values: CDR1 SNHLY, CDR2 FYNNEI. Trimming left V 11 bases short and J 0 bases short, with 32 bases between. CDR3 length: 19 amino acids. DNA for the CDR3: TGTGCCTGCTGTTTACGCGTGAGTCTACCCACCCAGAGCTCCTACGAGCAGTACTTC. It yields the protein CACCLRVSLPTQSSYEQYF.

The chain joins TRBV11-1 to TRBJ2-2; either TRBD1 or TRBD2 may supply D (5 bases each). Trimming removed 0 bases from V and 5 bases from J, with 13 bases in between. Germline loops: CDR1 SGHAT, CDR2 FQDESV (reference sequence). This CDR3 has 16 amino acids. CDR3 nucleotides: TGTGCCAGCAGCTTAGCTCTCTCAGAGGGGACCGGGGAGCTGTTTTTT. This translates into CASSLALSEGTGELFF.

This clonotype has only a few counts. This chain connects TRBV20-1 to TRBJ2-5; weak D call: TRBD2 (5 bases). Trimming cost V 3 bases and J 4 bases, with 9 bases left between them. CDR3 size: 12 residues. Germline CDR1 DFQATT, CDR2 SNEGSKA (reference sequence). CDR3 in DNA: TGCAGTGCTAGTGGACTTTCAGAGACCCAGTACTTC. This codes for CSASGLSETQYF.

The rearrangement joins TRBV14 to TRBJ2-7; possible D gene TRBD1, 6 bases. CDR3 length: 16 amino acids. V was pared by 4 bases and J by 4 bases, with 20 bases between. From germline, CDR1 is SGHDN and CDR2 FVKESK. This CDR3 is CASSPQAGALGYEQYF. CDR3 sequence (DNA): TGTGCCAGCAGCCCCCAGGCAGGGGCTCTTGGGTACGAGCAGTACTTC.

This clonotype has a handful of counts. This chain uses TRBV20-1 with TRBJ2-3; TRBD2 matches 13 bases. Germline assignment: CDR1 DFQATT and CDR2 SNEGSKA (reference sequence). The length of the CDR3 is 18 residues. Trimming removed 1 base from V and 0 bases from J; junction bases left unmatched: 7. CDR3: CSARASGLAGLSTDTQYF. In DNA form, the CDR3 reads TGCAGTGCTAGAGCTTCGGGACTAGCGGGGCTTAGCACAGATACGCAGTATTTT.

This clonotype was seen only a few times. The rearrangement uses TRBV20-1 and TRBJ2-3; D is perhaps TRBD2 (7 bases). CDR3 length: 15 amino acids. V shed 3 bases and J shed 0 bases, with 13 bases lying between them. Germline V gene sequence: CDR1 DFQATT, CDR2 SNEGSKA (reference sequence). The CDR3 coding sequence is TGCAGTGCTAGTAAGGCGGGGGCTAGCACAGATACGCAGTATTTT. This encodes CSASKAGASTDTQYF.

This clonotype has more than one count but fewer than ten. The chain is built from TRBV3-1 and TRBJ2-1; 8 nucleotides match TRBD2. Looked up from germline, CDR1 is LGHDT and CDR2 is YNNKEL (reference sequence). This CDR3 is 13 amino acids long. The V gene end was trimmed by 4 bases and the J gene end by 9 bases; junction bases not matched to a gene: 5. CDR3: CASSPNREGEQFF. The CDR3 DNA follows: TGTGCCAGCAGCCCGAACCGGGAGGGTGAGCAGTTCTTC.

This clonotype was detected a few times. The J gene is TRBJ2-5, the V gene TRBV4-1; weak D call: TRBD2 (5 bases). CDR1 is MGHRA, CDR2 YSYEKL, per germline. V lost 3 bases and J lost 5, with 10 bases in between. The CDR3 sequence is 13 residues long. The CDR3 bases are TGCGCCAGCAGCCAGAGGGAGCGGGAGACCCAGTACTTC. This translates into CASSQRERETQYF.

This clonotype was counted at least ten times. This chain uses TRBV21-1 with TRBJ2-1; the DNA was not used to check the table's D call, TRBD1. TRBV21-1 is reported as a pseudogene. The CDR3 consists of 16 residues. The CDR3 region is CASSKGQGRSYNEQFF. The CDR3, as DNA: TGTGCCAGCAGCAAAGGACAGGGGCGATCCTACAATGAGCAGTTCTTC.

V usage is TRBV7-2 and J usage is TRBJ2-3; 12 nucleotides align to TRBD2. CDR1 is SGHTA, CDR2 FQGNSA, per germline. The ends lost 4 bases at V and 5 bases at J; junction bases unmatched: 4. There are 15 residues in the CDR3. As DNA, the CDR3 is TGTGCCAGCAGCTCCCTAGCGGGGGGGTTAGATACGCAGTATTTT. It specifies CASSSLAGGLDTQYF.

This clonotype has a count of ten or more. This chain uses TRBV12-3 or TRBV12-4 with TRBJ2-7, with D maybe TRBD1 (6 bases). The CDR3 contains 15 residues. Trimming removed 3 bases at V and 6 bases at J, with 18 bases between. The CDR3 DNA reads TGTGCCAGCAGTTTCAGACAGGAGTGGTCTAGCGAGCAGTACTTC. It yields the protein CASSFRQEWSSEQYF.

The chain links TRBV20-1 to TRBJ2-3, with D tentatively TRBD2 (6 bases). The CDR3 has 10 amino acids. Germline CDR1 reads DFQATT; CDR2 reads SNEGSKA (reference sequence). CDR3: CCGATDTQYF. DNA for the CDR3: TGCTGCGGGGCCACAGATACGCAGTATTTT.

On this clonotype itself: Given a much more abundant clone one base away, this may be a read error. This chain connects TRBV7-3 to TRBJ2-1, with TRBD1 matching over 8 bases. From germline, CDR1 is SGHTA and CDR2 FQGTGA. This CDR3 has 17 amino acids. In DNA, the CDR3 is TGTACCAGCAGTAATACACAGGGGGTAGTTTCCTACAATGAGCAGTTCTTC. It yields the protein CTSSNTQGVVSYNEQFF.

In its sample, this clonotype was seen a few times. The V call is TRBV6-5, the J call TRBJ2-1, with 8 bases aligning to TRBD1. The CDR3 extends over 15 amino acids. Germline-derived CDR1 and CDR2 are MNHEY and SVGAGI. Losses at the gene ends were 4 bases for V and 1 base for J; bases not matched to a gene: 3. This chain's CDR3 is CASSSRDRSYNEQFF. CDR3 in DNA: TGTGCCAGCAGTTCCCGGGACAGGTCCTACAATGAGCAGTTCTTC.

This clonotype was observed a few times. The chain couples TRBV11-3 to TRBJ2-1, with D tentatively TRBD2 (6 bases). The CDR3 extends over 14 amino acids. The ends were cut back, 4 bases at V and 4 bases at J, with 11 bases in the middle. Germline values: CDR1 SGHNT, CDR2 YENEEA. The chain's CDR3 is CASSSGTEYNEQFF. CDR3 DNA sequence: TGTGCCAGCAGCTCCGGGACTGAGTACAATGAGCAGTTCTTC.

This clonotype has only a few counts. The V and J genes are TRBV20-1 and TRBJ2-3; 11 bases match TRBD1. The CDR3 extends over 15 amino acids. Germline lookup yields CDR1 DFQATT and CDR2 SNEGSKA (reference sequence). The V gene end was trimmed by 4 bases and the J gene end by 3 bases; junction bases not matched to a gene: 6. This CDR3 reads CSANTGTGGTDTQYF. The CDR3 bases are TGCAGTGCTAACACCGGGACAGGGGGGACAGATACGCAGTATTTT.

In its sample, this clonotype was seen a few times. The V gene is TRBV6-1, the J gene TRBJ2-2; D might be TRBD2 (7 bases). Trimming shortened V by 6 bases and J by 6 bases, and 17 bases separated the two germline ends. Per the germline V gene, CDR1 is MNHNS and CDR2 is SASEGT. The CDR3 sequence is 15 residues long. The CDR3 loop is CASRKGGVGPGELFF. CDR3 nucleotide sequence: TGTGCCAGCAGAAAGGGGGGGGTCGGGCCCGGGGAGCTGTTTTTT.

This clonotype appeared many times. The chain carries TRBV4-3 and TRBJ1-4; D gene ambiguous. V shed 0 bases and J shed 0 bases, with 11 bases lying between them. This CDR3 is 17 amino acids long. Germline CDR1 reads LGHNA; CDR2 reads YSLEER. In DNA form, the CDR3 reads TGCGCCAGCAGCCAAGAGGACGCAGCCGCAACTAATGAAAAACTGTTTTTT. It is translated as CASSQEDAAATNEKLFF.

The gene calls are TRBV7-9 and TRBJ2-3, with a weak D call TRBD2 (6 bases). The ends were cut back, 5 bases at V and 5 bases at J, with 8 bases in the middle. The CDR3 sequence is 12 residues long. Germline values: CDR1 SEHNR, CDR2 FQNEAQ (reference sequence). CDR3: CASSGGLDTQYF. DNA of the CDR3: TGTGCCAGCAGCGGGGGGTTAGATACGCAGTATTTT. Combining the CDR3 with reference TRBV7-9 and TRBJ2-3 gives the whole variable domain DTGVSQNPRHKITKRGQNVTFRCDPISEHNRLYWYRQTLGQGPEFLTYFQNEAQLEKSRLLSDRFSAERPKGSFSTLEIQRTEQGDSAMYLCASSGGLDTQYFGPGTRLTVL.

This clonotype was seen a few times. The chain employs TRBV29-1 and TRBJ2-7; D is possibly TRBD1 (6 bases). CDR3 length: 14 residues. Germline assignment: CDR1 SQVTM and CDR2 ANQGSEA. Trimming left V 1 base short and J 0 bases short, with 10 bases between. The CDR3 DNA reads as TGCAGCGTTGAAGGACAGGAGAGCTCCTACGAGCAGTACTTC. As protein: CSVEGQESSYEQYF.